One and the same sample provided the 8 T cell receptor beta chains below, sequenced in a study of T cell responses to AZD1222 COVID-19 vaccine. TCRdb's table, derived via immunoSEQ multiplex PCR, lists solely in-frame clones and lacks some. The table records approximately 150,000 clones, 75% to 95% of them present only once. Sequences were derived from peripheral blood, sampled 28 days after the second dose of the MenACWY control vaccine. These receptors came from an adult who received the MenACWY meningococcal vaccine as a control.

Here the CDR3 DNA reads TGTGCCAGCAGGAGAGAGACTAGCGCCCAAGAGACCCAGTACTTC. Its translation is CASRRETSAQETQYF. This rearrangement joins TRBV6-6 to TRBJ2-5; 8 bases map to TRBD2. The CDR3 is made up of 15 amino acids. Germline assignment: CDR1 MNHNY and CDR2 SVGAGI (reference sequence). The V and J ends lost 6 bases and 1 base, in that order; junction bases with no gene match: 7.

This chain links TRBV29-1 with TRBJ2-1, with unresolved D. Trimming left V 2 bases short and J 9 bases short, with 8 bases between. This CDR3 spans 11 amino acids. Germline values: CDR1 SQVTM, CDR2 ANQGSEA. The CDR3 DNA is TGCAGCGTTGAATTCCCGGGTGAGCAGTTCTTC. This sequence encodes CSVEFPGEQFF.

The chain links TRBV7-2 to TRBJ1-2; D not certain. CDR3 size: 15 residues. Germline CDR1 is SGHTA and CDR2 is FQGNSA. The V end was cut by 1 base, the J end by 0 bases, with 9 bases between. Written as DNA, the CDR3 is TGTGCCAGCAGCTTAGGGACTTCAGCTAACTATGGCTACACCTTC. It encodes CASSLGTSANYGYTF.

V usage is TRBV24-1 and J usage is TRBJ2-2, with D uncertain. The CDR3 spans 13 residues. Germline values: CDR1 KGHDR, CDR2 SFDVKD. Trimming took off 4 bases at V and 6 bases at J, with 8 bases between the two ends. In DNA form, the CDR3 reads TGTGCCACCAGTGACCGAGTAGCCGGGGAGCTGTTTTTT. This sequence encodes CATSDRVAGELFF.

This chain connects TRBV20-1 to TRBJ1-5; D may be TRBD1 (5 bases). V lost 4 bases, J lost 2 bases, and 15 bases lay in between. Germline CDR1 is DFQATT and CDR2 is SNEGSKA (reference sequence). The CDR3 spans 15 residues. The CDR3 DNA sequence: TGCAGTGCTAATGACCAGGGTCGTGGCAATCAGCCCCAGCATTTT. Its translation: CSANDQGRGNQPQHF.

The chain employs TRBV10-3 and TRBJ2-5; D is unresolved. Between the trimmed V and J ends, which lost 0 bases and 4 bases, there was a span of 3 bases. The CDR3 runs to 12 residues. Germline values: CDR1 ENHRY, CDR2 SYGVKD. CDR3 sequence: CAISESGETQYF. The CDR3 DNA reads as TGTGCCATCAGTGAGTCGGGAGAGACCCAGTACTTC.

The V call is TRBV5-4, the J call TRBJ1-2, with D possibly being TRBD1 (5 bases). The CDR3 runs 16 residues. Germline values: CDR1 SGHNT, CDR2 YYREEE (reference sequence). V was pared by 0 bases and J by 4 bases, with 16 bases between. The CDR3, as DNA: TGTGCCAGCAGCTTGGTTGACAGCCAATGGGGCTATGGCTACACCTTC. This codes for CASSLVDSQWGYGYTF.

This rearrangement joins TRBV7-8 to TRBJ2-3; the D call may be TRBD1 or TRBD2 (5 bases each). V dropped 4 bases and J dropped 1 base, with 9 bases sitting between them. This CDR3 has 14 residues. The germline V gene has CDR1 SGHVS and CDR2 FQNEAQ. For the CDR3, the DNA is TGTGCCAGCAGCTACCGGGACGGCACAGATACGCAGTATTTT. It yields the protein CASSYRDGTDTQYF. Based on the CDR3 plus reference TRBV7-8 and TRBJ2-3, the full variable domain is GAGVSQSPRYKVAKRGQDVALRCDPISGHVSLFWYQQALGQGPEFLTYFQNEAQLDKSGLPSDRFFAERPEGSVSTLKIQRTQQEDSAVYLCASSYRDGTDTQYFGPGTRLTVL.